Listed here are 6 T cell receptor beta chains from one sample, sequenced in a study of OX40 agonist ivuxolimab in advanced cancers. Assay used: immunoSEQ multiplex PCR; TCRdb lists only in-frame clones, some missing. The repertoire consists of 70,000 to 100,000 clones, with 84% occurring once and the leading ten covering roughly 1.1%. The sample was CD4+ or CD8+ T cells sorted from blood, taken in a trial of the OX40 agonist ivuxolimab. Source of these receptors: an adult with an advanced solid tumor such as melanoma, head and neck, liver or kidney cancer.

The chain has TRBV28 and TRBJ1-1; no firm D call. This CDR3 region has 14 residues. Germline V gene lookup returns CDR1 MDHEN and CDR2 SYDVKM. The V and J ends lost 5 bases and 5 bases respectively, with 15 bases between them. The CDR3 protein is CASSILKGRTEAFF. CDR3 in DNA: TGTGCCAGCAGTATCCTTAAGGGTCGGACTGAAGCTTTCTTT.

The V and J genes are TRBV28 and TRBJ1-5; 7 nucleotides agree with TRBD1. V trimming: 4 bases; J trimming: 7 bases; junction bases outside the gene matches: 7. The CDR3 length is 14 residues. The germline gives CDR1 MDHEN, CDR2 SYDVKM. The CDR3 region has the DNA TGTGCCAGCAGTTCTACAGGGGTTAGACAGCCCCAGCATTTT. It translates to CASSSTGVRQPQHF.

This chain joins TRBV30 and TRBJ1-2, with a possible D match to TRBD1 (6 bases). Germline V gene sequence: CDR1 GTSNPN, CDR2 SVGIG (reference sequence). This CDR3 spans 14 amino acids. Trimming left V 8 bases short and J 4 bases short, with 20 bases between. CDR3 coding DNA: TGTGCCCATTCTCACCTGCAACAGGGCTATGGCTACACCTTC. Encoded protein: CAHSHLQQGYGYTF. Drawing the rest from reference TRBV30 and TRBJ1-2, the complete variable domain is SQTIHQWPATLVQPVGSPLSLECTVEGTSNPNLYWYRQAAGRGLQLLFYSVGIGQISSEVPQNLSASRPQDRQFILSSKKLLLSDSGFYLCAHSHLQQGYGYTFGSGTRLTVV.

The chain carries TRBV7-9 and TRBJ1-1; 7 bases are a match to TRBD1. Germline CDR1 and CDR2: SEHNR and FQNEAQ (reference sequence). V lost 6 bases to trimming and J lost 1 base; unmatched junction nucleotides: 5. This CDR3 region has 14 residues. This CDR3 is CASSRQGANTEAFF. The CDR3 DNA reads TGTGCCAGCAGTAGACAGGGTGCGAACACTGAAGCTTTCTTT.

This chain uses TRBV7-9 with TRBJ2-7; D might be TRBD2 (7 bases). This CDR3 is built from 12 residues. The germline gives CDR1 SEHNR, CDR2 FQNEAQ (reference sequence). Trimming removed 4 bases from V and 6 bases from J, with 10 bases in between. CDR3 loop: CASSSRGGEQYF. The DNA of the CDR3 is TGTGCCAGCAGCTCGAGGGGGGGCGAGCAGTACTTC.

J is TRBJ2-5 and V is TRBV12-5; 11 nucleotides match TRBD1. The germline gives CDR1 LGHNT, CDR2 FRNRAP. This CDR3 is built from 15 residues. Trimming removed 1 base from V and 3 bases from J; junction bases left unmatched: 1. CDR3 loop: CASGLGTGGEETQYF. The CDR3 nucleotides are TGTGCTAGTGGTTTGGGGACAGGGGGCGAAGAGACCCAGTACTTC.